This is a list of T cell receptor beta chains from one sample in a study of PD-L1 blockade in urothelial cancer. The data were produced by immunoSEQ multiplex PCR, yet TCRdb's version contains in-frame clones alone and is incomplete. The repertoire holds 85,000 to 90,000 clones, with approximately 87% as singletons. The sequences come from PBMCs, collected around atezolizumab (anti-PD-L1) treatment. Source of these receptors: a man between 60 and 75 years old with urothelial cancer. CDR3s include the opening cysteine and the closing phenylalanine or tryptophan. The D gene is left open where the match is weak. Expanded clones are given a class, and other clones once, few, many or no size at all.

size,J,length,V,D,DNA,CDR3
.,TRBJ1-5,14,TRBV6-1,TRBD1,TGTGCCAGCACCGGGACAGGGGGTGTTCAGCCCCAGCATTTT,CASTGTGGVQPQHF
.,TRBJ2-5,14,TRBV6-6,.,TGTGCCAGCAGTTCAACCGGGACTCTAATAAACCAGTACTTC,CASSSTGTLINQYF
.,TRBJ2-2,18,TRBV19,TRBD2,TGTGCCAGTCAGGGGAAAAGGAGGCGGGGGGCGAACACCGGGGAGCTGTTTTTT,CASQGKRRRGANTGELFF
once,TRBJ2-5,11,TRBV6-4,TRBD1,TGTGATACGGACAGGGGAGTCACCCAGTACTTC,CDTDRGVTQYF
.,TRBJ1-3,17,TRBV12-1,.,TGTGCCAGCAGCTTTGCGCTTGTGGGCGCGGGGGGAAACACCATATATTTT,CASSFALVGAGGNTIYF
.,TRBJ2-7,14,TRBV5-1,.,TGCGCCAGCAGCTTTGGAGGTTTGACCTACGAGCAGTACTTC,CASSFGGLTYEQYF
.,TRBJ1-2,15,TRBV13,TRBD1,TGTGCCAGCAGCTTAGGGAGACAGGGAGGCTATGGCTACACCTTC,CASSLGRQGGYGYTF
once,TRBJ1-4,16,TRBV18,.,TGTGCCAGCTCACCCTTTACCCGGGCAACTAATGAAAAACTGTTTTTT,CASSPFTRATNEKLFF
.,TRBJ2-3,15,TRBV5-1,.,TGCGCCAGCAGCTTCGAGAAGGGAGCAGTCTATACGCAGTATTTT,CASSFEKGAVYTQYF
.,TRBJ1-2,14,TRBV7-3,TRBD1,TGTGCCAGCAGCTTGGCGGGACAGACCTATGGCTACACCTTC,CASSLAGQTYGYTF
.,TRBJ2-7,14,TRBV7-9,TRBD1,TGTGCCAGCAGCGAAGACAGGGTAGTCCACGAGCAGTACTTC,CASSEDRVVHEQYF
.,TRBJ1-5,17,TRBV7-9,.,TGTGCCAGCAGCTTAGGGGAGGGAACTTATAGCAATCAGCCCCAGCATTTT,CASSLGEGTYSNQPQHF
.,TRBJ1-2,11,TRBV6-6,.,TGTGCCAGCAGTCAGGCCTATGGCTACACCTTC,CASSQAYGYTF
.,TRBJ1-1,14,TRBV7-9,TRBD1,TGTGCCAGCAGCGCGAGACAGGGTATCACTGAAGCTTTCTTT,CASSARQGITEAFF
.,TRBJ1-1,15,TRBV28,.,TGTGCCAGCAGTTTTACTACACTTATGAACACTGAAGCTTTCTTT,CASSFTTLMNTEAFF
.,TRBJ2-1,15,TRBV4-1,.,TGCGCCAGCAGCCAAGATCTGGGCCAGTACAATGAGCAGTTCTTC,CASSQDLGQYNEQFF
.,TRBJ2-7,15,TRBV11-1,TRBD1,TGTGCCAGCAGCTTTAACGACAGGGGATTCTACGAGCAGTACTTC,CASSFNDRGFYEQYF
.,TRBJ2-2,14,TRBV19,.,TGTGCCAGCGAGGGACAAACGAACACCGGGGAGCTGTTTTTT,CASEGQTNTGELFF
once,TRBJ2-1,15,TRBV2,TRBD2,TGTGCCAGCAGTGAACTGCTAGCGGGAAGCAATGAGCAGTTCTTC,CASSELLAGSNEQFF
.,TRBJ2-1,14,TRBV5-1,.,TGCGCCAGCAGGGCTACTAGCTCCTACAATGAGCAGTTCTTC,CASRATSSYNEQFF
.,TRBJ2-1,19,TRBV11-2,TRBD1,TGTGCCAGCAGCTGGAGGACAGGGAATGTATTAAGCTCCTACAATGAGCAGTTCTTC,CASSWRTGNVLSSYNEQFF
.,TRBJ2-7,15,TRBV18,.,TGTGCCAGCTCACCAGGGGCGGGGGCCCCTTACGAGCAGTACTTC,CASSPGAGAPYEQYF
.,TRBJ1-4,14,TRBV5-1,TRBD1,TGCGCCAGCAGCGCATTGGACAGGGAGGAAAAACTGTTTTTT,CASSALDREEKLFF
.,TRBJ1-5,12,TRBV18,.,TGTGCCAGCGGAGGGGGGGATCAGCCCCAGCATTTT,CASGGGDQPQHF
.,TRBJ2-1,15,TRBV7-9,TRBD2,TGTGCCAGCAGCTTCATGGCGGGGGGGCCGGGTGAGCAGTTCTTC,CASSFMAGGPGEQFF
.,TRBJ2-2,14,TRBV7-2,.,TGTGCCAGCACCCCTAGTCCCGTACCCGGGGAGCTGTTTTTT,CASTPSPVPGELFF
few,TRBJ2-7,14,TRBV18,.,TGTGCCAGCTCCCAAACGCTAGCCCTCGGCGAGCAGTACTTC,CASSQTLALGEQYF
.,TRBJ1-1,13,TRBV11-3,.,TGTGCCAGCAGCTTGGGACAGAACACTGAAGCTTTCTTT,CASSLGQNTEAFF
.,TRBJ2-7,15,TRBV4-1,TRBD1,TGCGCCAGCAGCCAGGCCGGGACAGAGATCCACGAGCAGTACTTC,CASSQAGTEIHEQYF
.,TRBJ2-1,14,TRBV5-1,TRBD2,TGCGCCAGCAGCTGGACTAGCGGGAGGGGCGAGCAGTTCTTC,CASSWTSGRGEQFF
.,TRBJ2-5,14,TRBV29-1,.,TGCAGCGTTGACCTGGACAGCCCTTTGGAGACCCAGTACTTC,CSVDLDSPLETQYF
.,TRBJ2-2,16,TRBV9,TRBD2,TGTGCCAGCAGCAGGACTAGCGGGAAGTACACCGGGGAGCTGTTTTTT,CASSRTSGKYTGELFF
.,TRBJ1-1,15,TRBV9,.,TGTGCCAGCAGCCCGCGGACAGCACTTCACACTGAAGCTTTCTTT,CASSPRTALHTEAFF
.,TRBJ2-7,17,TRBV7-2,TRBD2,TGTGCCAGCAGCTTAATAGCCCCTAGCGGGGCCCCCTACGAGCAGTACTTC,CASSLIAPSGAPYEQYF
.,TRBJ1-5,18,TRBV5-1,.,TGCGCCAGCAGCTTGGAACCTTTGGATGGGTCAGGGAATCAGCCCCAGCATTTT,CASSLEPLDGSGNQPQHF
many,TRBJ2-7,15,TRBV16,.,TGTGCCAGCAGCCAAATCGCAGCGACCTCCTACGAGCAGTACTTC,CASSQIAATSYEQYF
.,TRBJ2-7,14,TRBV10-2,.,TGCGCCAGCAAGGAGGACCCGAGCTCCTACGAGCAGTACTTC,CASKEDPSSYEQYF
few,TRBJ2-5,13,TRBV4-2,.,TGTGCCACCGGAAGGGAGGTCCGAGAGACCCAGTACTTC,CATGREVRETQYF
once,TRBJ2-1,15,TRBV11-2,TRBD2,TGTGCCAGCAGCTTACGACTAGCTAGCTACAATGAGCAGTTCTTC,CASSLRLASYNEQFF
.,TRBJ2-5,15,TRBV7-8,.,TGTGCCAGCAGGAATAGGGGGGGGTTTGAAGAGACCCAGTACTTC,CASRNRGGFEETQYF
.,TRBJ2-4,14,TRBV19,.,TGTGCCAGTAGTATCTCAGGGTACAAAAACATTCAGTACTTC,CASSISGYKNIQYF
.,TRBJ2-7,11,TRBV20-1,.,TGCAGTGCTATTAACTCCTACGAGCAGTACTTC,CSAINSYEQYF